This entry is about one T cell receptor (beta chain). Some clones are missing from TCRdb's copy, which holds only in-frame ones; the method was immunoSEQ multiplex PCR. This table holds 29,000 or so clones, over 85% found once. These data belong to a study of T cell changes during pregnancy in multiple sclerosis. The trim removed 0 bases at V and 2 bases at J, leaving 2 bases unmatched. CDR1 and CDR2 from the germline V gene are SGHRS and YFSETQ. The CDR3 totals 15 residues. The specimen was CD4+ T cells from peripheral blood mononuclear cells, collected in the first trimester of pregnancy. This TCR was recovered from a female donor with multiple sclerosis, enrolled in a pregnancy study. The rearrangement uses TRBV5-1 and TRBJ2-7; 10 bases align to TRBD2. The CDR3 DNA sequence: TGCGCCAGCAGCTTGGCCCTAGCGGGGGCCTACGAGCAGTACTTC. This sequence encodes CASSLALAGAYEQYF.